These 26 T cell receptor beta chains came from one sample sequenced in a study of blood T cell repertoires in COVID-19. TCRdb's copy holds only in-frame clones and misses some; the assay was immunoSEQ multiplex PCR. The sample consists of around 140,000 clones, 75% to 90% of them appearing once. Sample: PBMCs or T cells enriched from blood (not recorded which). The receptor set was obtained from a woman aged 40 to 50 who had been exposed to COVID-19.

The chain combines TRBV28 with TRBJ1-4; a possible D gene is TRBD1 (5 bases). Germline CDR1 is MDHEN and CDR2 is SYDVKM. Trimming pared 7 bases from V and 6 bases from J, leaving 12 bases between. The CDR3 loop spans 13 amino acids. The CDR3 DNA is TGTGCCAGCAAAGGCAGGGTTTATGAAAAACTGTTTTTT. Protein: CASKGRVYEKLFF. Supplemented by reference TRBV28 and TRBJ1-4, the full variable domain reads DVKVTQSSRYLVKRTGEKVFLECVQDMDHENMFWYRQDPGLGLRLIYFSYDVKMKEKGDIPEGYSVSREKKERFSLILESASTNQTSMYLCASKGRVYEKLFFGSGTQLSVL.

The rearrangement joins TRBV27 to TRBJ1-2; TRBD1 matches at 9 bases. Germline assignment: CDR1 MNHEY and CDR2 SMNVEV (reference sequence). With 5 bases clipped from V and 0 bases from J, the junction kept 16 bases outside the gene matches. This CDR3 spans 19 amino acids. CDR3 bases: TGTGCCAGCAGTGAAACCGGACAGGGGAATTTGGTGGCTAACTATGGCTACACCTTC. This gives the protein CASSETGQGNLVANYGYTF.

This clone was seen only once. The CDR3 DNA reads as TGCGCCAGCAGCCAATTACGCGGGAGCTCCTACAATGAGCAGTTCTTC. This sequence encodes CASSQLRGSSYNEQFF. V is TRBV4-3 and J is TRBJ2-1, with 7 bases that match TRBD2. With 2 bases clipped from V and 0 bases from J, the junction kept 4 bases outside the gene matches. The CDR3 length is 16 residues. The V gene's germline CDR1 is LGHNA and CDR2 YSLEER.

The chain links TRBV10-3 to TRBJ1-1, with TRBD1 as a possible D gene (6 bases). V was cut by 4 bases and J by 0 bases, with 12 bases left in between. Germline-derived CDR1 and CDR2 are ENHRY and SYGVKD. The CDR3 is 15 residues long. CDR3: CAISGERDMNTEAFF. The CDR3 DNA is TGTGCCATCAGTGGGGAGAGGGACATGAACACTGAAGCTTTCTTT.

This chain uses TRBV18 with TRBJ1-5, with TRBD1 matching over 7 bases. The V and J ends lost 8 bases and 1 base, in that order; junction bases with no gene match: 5. CDR3 size: 14 residues. Germline V lookup: CDR1 KGHSH, CDR2 LQKENI. The CDR3 is CASTRQGSNQPQHF. The CDR3 DNA is TGTGCCAGCACACGACAGGGAAGCAATCAGCCCCAGCATTTT.

The chain is built from TRBV18 and TRBJ1-3; possible D gene TRBD1, 6 bases. CDR1 KGHSH and CDR2 LQKENI come from the germline V gene. The V gene lost 0 bases and the J gene lost 8 bases, with 11 bases spanning the gap. The CDR3 runs to 14 residues. This CDR3 reads CASSPPVKGDTIYF. CDR3 sequence (DNA): TGTGCCAGCTCACCACCGGTGAAGGGGGACACCATATATTTT.

The gene calls are TRBV6-5 and TRBJ1-2; D unclear. V was shortened by 4 bases and J by 2 bases, with 14 bases between the two germline ends. CDR1 and CDR2 (germline): MNHEY, SVGAGI. The CDR3 has 15 amino acids. The CDR3 protein is CASSWSGMRNYGYTF. CDR3 DNA: TGTGCCAGCAGTTGGTCAGGAATGCGCAACTATGGCTACACCTTC.

The rearrangement joins TRBV2 to TRBJ2-2; 7 nucleotides match TRBD1. Germline CDR1 reads SNHLY; CDR2 reads FYNNEI. The CDR3 is 15 amino acids. V shed 5 bases and J 4 bases; nucleotides not matched to a gene: 7. The CDR3 DNA reads as TGTGCCAGCAGTCCGGGACAGTTGAGCACCGGGGAGCTGTTTTTT. Translation gives CASSPGQLSTGELFF. Drawing the rest from reference TRBV2 and TRBJ2-2, the complete variable domain is EPEVTQTPSHQVTQMGQEVILRCVPISNHLYFYWYRQILGQKVEFLVSFYNNEISEKSEIFDDQFSVERPDGSNFTLKIRSTKLEDSAMYFCASSPGQLSTGELFFGEGSRLTVL.

The chain is built from TRBV7-3 and TRBJ2-2; 8 bases map to TRBD1. The CDR3 has 16 residues. Germline V CDR1 and CDR2: SGHTA, FQGTGA. Germline trimming cut 1 base from V and 5 bases from J; bases unmatched to any gene: 6. The CDR3 loop is CASSLSVTGVTGELFF. The CDR3, as DNA: TGTGCCAGCAGCTTAAGTGTGACAGGGGTAACCGGGGAGCTGTTTTTT.

This chain uses TRBV19 with TRBJ2-2, with unresolved D. Trimming shortened V by 7 bases and J by 3 bases, and 18 bases separated the two germline ends. The CDR3 consists of 16 residues. Germline values: CDR1 LNHDA, CDR2 SQIVND (reference sequence). CDR3 sequence (DNA): TGTGCCAGTATTTCCCCCTTAAGCCGATACACCGGGGAGCTGTTTTTT. Translating gives CASISPLSRYTGELFF.

The chain is built from TRBV6-5 and TRBJ1-2, with D tentatively TRBD1 (5 bases). The CDR3 is 14 amino acids. Trimming left V 6 bases short and J 4 bases short, with 15 bases between. CDR1 is MNHEY, CDR2 SVGAGI, per germline. The CDR3 protein is CASSRTGGVYGYTF. CDR3 DNA: TGTGCCAGCAGCCGAACCGGGGGTGTCTATGGCTACACCTTC.

About this clone itself: Distinct nucleotide sequences in the sample also encode this CDR3. This chain connects TRBV9 to TRBJ2-5; TRBD1 is a possible D gene (5 bases). Trimming took off 2 bases at V and 2 bases at J, with 7 bases between the two ends. Germline lookup yields CDR1 SGDLS and CDR2 YYNGEE. The CDR3 length is 13 residues. The CDR3 protein is CASSVGHQETQYF. CDR3 DNA sequence: TGTGCCAGCAGCGTCGGACATCAAGAGACCCAGTACTTC. The whole variable domain, remainder taken from reference TRBV9 and TRBJ2-5, is DSGVTQTPKHLITATGQRVTLRCSPRSGDLSVYWYQQSLDQGLQFLIQYYNGEERAKGNILERFSAQQFPDLHSELNLSSLELGDSALYFCASSVGHQETQYFGPGTRLLVL.

The V call is TRBV6-5, the J call TRBJ2-4, with 10 nucleotides matching TRBD2. Germline V gives CDR1 MNHEY, CDR2 SVGAGI. V lost 5 bases to trimming and J lost 6 bases; unmatched junction nucleotides: 4. The CDR3 is 14 residues long. The CDR3 DNA follows: TGTGCCAGCAGTCCAGCTAGCGGGGGAAACATTCAGTACTTC. Protein product: CASSPASGGNIQYF.

This chain links TRBV20-1 with TRBJ2-1, with 9 bases aligning to TRBD2. V shed 3 bases and J 4 bases; nucleotides not matched to a gene: 4. The CDR3 has 14 residues. Germline V CDR1 and CDR2: DFQATT, SNEGSKA (reference sequence). CDR3 coding DNA: TGCAGTGCTAGTGGTCTAGCGGGGTACAATGAGCAGTTCTTC. The encoded protein is CSASGLAGYNEQFF.

The chain employs TRBV19 and TRBJ1-5, with 9 bases aligning to TRBD1. The V gene's germline CDR1 is LNHDA and CDR2 SQIVND (reference sequence). CDR3 length: 16 amino acids. V was clipped by 5 bases and J by 2 bases; unmatched bases: 7. CDR3 DNA sequence: TGTGCCAGTAGTTCCCCGGGACAGGGTGGCAATCAGCCCCAGCATTTT. Translated, it gives CASSSPGQGGNQPQHF. The full variable domain, completed using reference TRBV19 and TRBJ1-5, is DGGITQSPKYLFRKEGQNVTLSCEQNLNHDAMYWYRQDPGQGLRLIYYSQIVNDFQKGDIAEGYSVSREKKESFPLTVTSAQKNPTAFYLCASSSPGQGGNQPQHFGDGTRLSIL.

V gene TRBV29-1 combines with J gene TRBJ2-7, with TRBD1 matching 9 bases. CDR3 length: 12 amino acids. The V segment lost 6 bases and the J segment 5 bases; nucleotides outside the gene matches: 5. CDR1 SQVTM and CDR2 ANQGSEA come from the germline V gene. The CDR3 reads CSVGQGKNEQYF. DNA for the CDR3: TGCAGCGTCGGACAGGGGAAAAACGAGCAGTACTTC.

J is TRBJ1-6 and V is TRBV25-1; 11 bases match TRBD1. The J segment lost 7 bases and the V segment lost 5 bases, leaving 7 bases of the junction unmatched. This CDR3 has 16 amino acids. Germline values: CDR1 MGHDK, CDR2 SYGVNS. This CDR3 reads CASSSRDRGGNSPLHF. The CDR3 nucleotides read TGTGCCAGCAGTTCTCGGGACAGGGGGGGGAATTCACCCCTCCACTTT.

This chain uses TRBV27 with TRBJ1-2; D ambiguous. Trimming stripped 6 bases from V and 4 bases from J, with 12 bases between. CDR1 is MNHEY and CDR2 is SMNVEV in the germline V gene (reference sequence). The CDR3 has 13 amino acids. The DNA of the CDR3 is TGTGCCAGCAGCTCCATACCCGGCTATGGCTACACCTTC. Translating gives CASSSIPGYGYTF.

The rearrangement uses TRBV28 and TRBJ2-7; 8 positions match TRBD1. The germline gives CDR1 MDHEN, CDR2 SYDVKM. This CDR3 spans 14 amino acids. V lost 2 bases and J lost 2; bases outside the gene matches: 2. Written as DNA, the CDR3 is TGTGCCAGCAGTTTAAACAGGGGGGCCTACGAGCAGTACTTC. Amino acid sequence: CASSLNRGAYEQYF.

V and J are TRBV6-5 and TRBJ2-2; TRBD2 might be the D (5 bases). The V end was cut by 7 bases, the J end by 4 bases, with 13 bases between. The germline CDR1 and CDR2 sequences are MNHEY and SVGAGI. CDR3 size: 14 residues. This CDR3 is CASMRGPVTGELFF. The CDR3 nucleotides are TGTGCCAGCATGAGAGGGCCGGTCACCGGGGAGCTGTTTTTT.

The genes are TRBV7-3 and TRBJ2-5, with D hard to call. This CDR3 has 13 amino acids. The germline V gene encodes CDR1 SGHTA and CDR2 FQGTGA. V lost 3 bases to trimming and J lost 2 bases, with 7 bases between them. The CDR3 region is CASSFAAQETQYF. In nucleotides, the CDR3 is TGTGCCAGCAGCTTCGCAGCGCAAGAGACCCAGTACTTC. The entire variable domain, with the rest obtained from reference TRBV7-3 and TRBJ2-5, is as follows: GAGVSQTPSNKVTEKGKYVELRCDPISGHTALYWYRQSLGQGPEFLIYFQGTGAADDSGLPNDRFFAVRPEGSVSTLKIQRTERGDSAVYLCASSFAAQETQYFGPGTRLLVL.

A single count supports this clone. This chain joins TRBV5-5 and TRBJ2-7; 9 bases are shared with TRBD1. The CDR3 is 13 amino acids. The V and J ends lost 3 bases and 3 bases, in that order; junction bases with no gene match: 1. Germline assignment: CDR1 SGHKS and CDR2 YYEKEE (reference sequence). This chain's CDR3 is CASSSTGGYEQYF. The CDR3 DNA reads as TGTGCCAGCAGCTCGACAGGGGGCTACGAGCAGTACTTC.

This clone was detected only once. The chain recombines TRBV11-2 with TRBJ2-5; 7 nucleotides match TRBD2. Germline lookup yields CDR1 SGHAT and CDR2 FQNNGV. Unmatched junction bases numbered 6, after V lost 1 base and J lost 4 bases. The CDR3 length is 15 residues. CDR3 DNA: TGTGCCAGCAGCTTAGGCCTAGCGGAGGGAGAGACCCAGTACTTC. Translated, it gives CASSLGLAEGETQYF.

The chain links TRBV10-2 to TRBJ1-6; 9 bases line up with TRBD1. Germline assignment: CDR1 WSHSY and CDR2 SAAADI. The CDR3 sequence is 15 residues long. Trimming at V came to 6 bases and at J to 7 bases, leaving 7 bases not matched to a gene. CDR3 DNA: TGCGCCAGCAGCCCCAGGACAGGGGCGAATTCACCCCTCCACTTT. As protein: CASSPRTGANSPLHF.

This rearrangement joins TRBV28 to TRBJ1-4, with D hard to call. Between the trimmed V and J ends, which lost 6 bases and 7 bases, there was a span of 9 bases. There are 12 residues in the CDR3. Per the germline V gene, CDR1 is MDHEN and CDR2 is SYDVKM. The CDR3 nucleotides read TGTGCCAGCAGAGCGCGGAGTGAAAAACTGTTTTTT. It yields the protein CASRARSEKLFF.

This clone was recorded a few times. This rearrangement joins TRBV12-3 or TRBV12-4 to TRBJ2-7; a weak D match, TRBD1 (5 bases). The CDR3 contains 13 residues. V lost 1 base to trimming and J lost 5 bases, with 9 bases between them. The CDR3 is CASSLGQGNEQYF. The CDR3, as DNA: TGTGCCAGCAGTTTAGGTCAGGGAAACGAGCAGTACTTC.